This entry lists 17 T cell receptor beta chains sequenced from one sample in a study of T cell responses to AZD1222 COVID-19 vaccine. Sequencing was performed with immunoSEQ multiplex PCR; in TCRdb, only in-frame clones are kept and a portion is missing. The data show 120,000 or so clones, 75% to 90% seen once. This specimen was peripheral blood, taken on day 0 of AZD1222 vaccination. The receptor source for this set is an adult in good health.

This sequence joins TRBV12-3 or TRBV12-4 and TRBJ1-1, with TRBD1 identical over 8 bases. There are 13 residues in the CDR3. V dropped 6 bases and J dropped 4; count of bases not matched to a gene: 4. For the CDR3, the DNA is TGTGCCAGCAGGACAGACAGGGGCACTGAAGCTTTCTTT. Protein: CASRTDRGTEAFF.

The gene calls are TRBV4-1 and TRBJ2-7; 8 nucleotides align to TRBD1. Germline V gene data show CDR1 as MGHRA and CDR2 as YSYEKL. Germline trimming cut 3 bases from V and 7 bases from J; bases unmatched to any gene: 11. The CDR3 totals 15 residues. CDR3 nucleotides: TGCGCCAGCAGCCAGCGCGGACAGGGTGAGAAAGAGCAGTACTTC. As protein: CASSQRGQGEKEQYF.

The rearrangement joins TRBV24-1 to TRBJ2-1; D not resolved. V lost 12 bases and J 3 bases, leaving 14 bases between the germline ends. The CDR3 runs to 13 residues. Germline lookup yields CDR1 KGHDR and CDR2 SFDVKD. CDR3 bases: TGTGCCGTGGGTAGTGAGGTCTACAATGAGCAGTTCTTC. Protein product: CAVGSEVYNEQFF.

V usage is TRBV20-1 and J usage is TRBJ2-1; TRBD2 is a possible D gene (5 bases). From germline, CDR1 is DFQATT and CDR2 SNEGSKA (reference sequence). The CDR3 extends over 11 amino acids. The CDR3 nucleotides are TGCGCCGGACTGGGGTACAATGAGCAGTTCTTC. Translation gives CAGLGYNEQFF.

The chain combines TRBV5-4 with TRBJ2-3; 8 nucleotides align to TRBD1. CDR1 and CDR2 (germline): SGHNT, YYREEE (reference sequence). V trimming: 4 bases; J trimming: 7 bases; junction bases outside the gene matches: 11. CDR3 length: 15 residues. CDR3 nucleotide sequence: TGTGCCAGCAGCCAGGACAGGGAGCTCGGAAATACGCAGTATTTT. Protein product: CASSQDRELGNTQYF.

The chain employs TRBV24-1 and TRBJ2-5, with D maybe TRBD1 (5 bases). This CDR3 region has 11 residues. Germline V gene data show CDR1 as KGHDR and CDR2 as SFDVKD. V gave up 9 bases and J gave up 5 bases, with 9 bases separating them. The CDR3 sequence: CATGARETQYF. The CDR3 DNA reads as TGTGCCACCGGGGCCAGGGAGACCCAGTACTTC.

The count of this clone is one. The chain employs TRBV5-1 and TRBJ1-2; 7 positions agree with TRBD1. V was clipped by 0 bases and J by 4 bases; unmatched bases: 12. Germline CDR1 and CDR2: SGHRS and YFSETQ. This CDR3 contains 17 residues. The CDR3 here is CASSLVVGGEKIYGYTF. The CDR3 DNA follows: TGCGCCAGCAGCTTGGTTGTAGGGGGCGAAAAAATCTATGGCTACACCTTC.

The gene calls are TRBV4-1 and TRBJ2-7, with 13 bases matching TRBD2. CDR1 and CDR2 (germline): MGHRA, YSYEKL. CDR3 size: 16 residues. Trimming took 3 bases from V and 4 from J; bases not matched to a gene: 6. This CDR3 is CASSQRTSGRGYEQYF. In nucleotides, the CDR3 is TGCGCCAGCAGCCAGAGGACTAGCGGGAGAGGTTACGAGCAGTACTTC.

The chain couples TRBV9 to TRBJ2-5, with a weak D call TRBD2 (6 bases). CDR3 length: 13 residues. Germline values: CDR1 SGDLS, CDR2 YYNGEE. Trimming removed 3 bases at V and 3 bases at J, with 9 bases between. CDR3 sequence (DNA): TGTGCCAGCAGCGCCGGAGGGGAAGAGACCCAGTACTTC. It codes for CASSAGGEETQYF.

The chain uses TRBV11-1 and TRBJ2-3; perhaps TRBD1 as D (6 bases). This CDR3 region has 15 residues. Looked up from germline, CDR1 is SGHAT and CDR2 is FQDESV (reference sequence). The germline V and J ends were trimmed by 3 bases and 1 base, with 11 bases remaining between them. DNA for the CDR3: TGTGCCAGCAGCTTGGACAGAGGTGGCACAGATACGCAGTATTTT. Translated: CASSLDRGGTDTQYF.

This chain connects TRBV28 to TRBJ2-7; 8 nucleotides line up with TRBD1. This CDR3 has 15 residues. The ends lost 2 bases at V and 3 bases at J; junction bases unmatched: 6. Germline assignment: CDR1 MDHEN and CDR2 SYDVKM. The CDR3 bases are TGTGCCAGCAGTTTACCCCAGGGGGCGAACTACGAGCAGTACTTC. It encodes CASSLPQGANYEQYF.

This chain links TRBV18 with TRBJ1-1, with TRBD1 identical over 9 bases. V was clipped by 3 bases and J by 7 bases; unmatched bases: 12. The CDR3 consists of 16 residues. CDR1 KGHSH and CDR2 LQKENI come from the germline V gene. The CDR3 region is CASSPSPGTGQYEAFF. CDR3 nucleotide sequence: TGTGCCAGCTCACCGTCTCCCGGGACAGGGCAATATGAAGCTTTCTTT.

The chain uses TRBV7-3 and TRBJ2-1; D not certain. The V and J ends lost 3 bases and 0 bases respectively, with 9 bases between them. Germline values: CDR1 SGHTA, CDR2 FQGTGA. This CDR3 is 15 amino acids long. The CDR3 DNA sequence: TGTGCCAGCAGCTTGGGAAGGAACTCCTACAATGAGCAGTTCTTC. It translates to CASSLGRNSYNEQFF.

J is TRBJ1-1 and V is TRBV18; 7 bases agree with TRBD1. The CDR3 consists of 14 residues. V lost 6 bases to trimming and J lost 4 bases; unmatched junction nucleotides: 8. From germline, CDR1 is KGHSH and CDR2 LQKENI. This chain's CDR3 is CASSLYNRGTEAFF. DNA of the CDR3: TGTGCCAGCTCGCTATATAACAGGGGCACTGAAGCTTTCTTT.

The V and J genes are TRBV6-1 and TRBJ1-5; TRBD1 aligns across 7 bases. Germline CDR1 MNHNS, CDR2 SASEGT. Unmatched junction bases numbered 14, after V lost 6 bases and J lost 0 bases. The CDR3 is 18 amino acids. CDR3 in amino acids: CASREHYHRDSSNQPQHF. For the CDR3, the DNA is TGTGCCAGCAGAGAACACTATCACCGGGACAGTAGCAATCAGCCCCAGCATTTT.

J is TRBJ1-4 and V is TRBV5-1; no firm D call. The CDR3 is 14 residues long. The germline V gene has CDR1 SGHRS and CDR2 YFSETQ. The V end was cut by 3 bases, the J end by 4 bases, with 10 bases between. The DNA for the CDR3 is TGCGCCAGCAGCTACACAACACATAATGAAAAACTGTTTTTT. It translates to CASSYTTHNEKLFF.

The rearrangement uses TRBV2 and TRBJ2-2; 9 bases line up with TRBD2. With V trimmed by 6 bases and J by 7 bases, 9 bases remained unmatched. The CDR3 contains 15 residues. CDR1 is SNHLY, CDR2 FYNNEI, per germline. CDR3 DNA: TGTGCCAGCAGGATTCTAGCGGGAAGGCACGGGGAGCTGTTTTTT. Amino acid sequence: CASRILAGRHGELFF.